These T cell receptor beta chains were read from a single sample in a study of control samples from healthy donors and cancer patients. Assay: immunoSEQ multiplex PCR; the TCRdb copy retains only in-frame clones and omits some. The table has some 120,000 clones, 91% seen once. Sequencing was carried out using blood. These receptors originate from a man aged 18 to 29 in good health. CDR3s include the opening cysteine and the closing phenylalanine or tryptophan. The D gene is left open where the match is weak. Expanded clones get a size class; other rows say once, few or many, or leave the size out.

D gene | clone size | J gene | V gene | CDR3 protein | CDR3 DNA
- | - | TRBJ2-5 | TRBV11-1 | CASSLAGTGETQYF | TGTGCCAGCAGCTTAGCCGGGACTGGAGAGACCCAGTACTTC
- | - | TRBJ1-4 | TRBV6-1 | CASSDPALGELFF | TGTGCCAGCAGTGATCCGGCCCTCGGGGAACTGTTTTTT
- | - | TRBJ1-1 | TRBV29-1 | CSVGAVGKPEAFF | TGCAGCGTTGGGGCCGTAGGGAAGCCTGAAGCTTTCTTT
- | - | TRBJ2-6 | TRBV5-1 | CASSLDLSGANVLTF | TGCGCCAGCAGCCTAGATCTCTCTGGGGCCAACGTCCTGACTTTC
TRBD1 | - | TRBJ1-1 | TRBV5-4 | CASSFPGQGRTEAFF | TGTGCCAGCAGCTTTCCGGGACAGGGGAGAACTGAAGCTTTCTTT
TRBD1 | - | TRBJ2-3 | TRBV30 | CACSTGVAADTQYF | TGTGCCTGCTCGACAGGGGTTGCCGCAGATACGCAGTATTTT
- | - | TRBJ1-2 | TRBV5-4 | CASSLGQGIYGYTF | TGTGCCAGCAGCTTGGGGCAGGGGATCTATGGCTACACCTTC
TRBD2 | once | TRBJ2-5 | TRBV4-2 | CASSQDGSGGQETQYF | TGTGCCAGCAGCCAAGATGGAAGCGGGGGCCAAGAGACCCAGTACTTC
- | - | TRBJ1-4 | TRBV12-3/TRBV12-4 | CASGGGASEKLFF | TGTGCCAGCGGTGGGGGCGCGAGTGAAAAACTGTTTTTT
- | - | TRBJ1-4 | TRBV6-1 | CASSEGLYEKLFF | TGTGCCAGCAGTGAAGGCCTTTACGAAAAACTGTTTTTT